This is a list of T cell receptor beta chains from one sample in a study of T cell changes during pregnancy in multiple sclerosis. Sequenced by immunoSEQ multiplex PCR; TCRdb stores in-frame clones only, minus some. The table has about 84,000 clones, approximately 94% seen once; the top ten hold roughly 2.5%. Sequencing was performed on peripheral blood, taken in the third trimester of pregnancy. Receptor source: a female donor with multiple sclerosis, enrolled in a pregnancy study. Each CDR3 is given with its conserved first and last residue. A D gene is named only where the DNA matches it firmly. Not all rows give a size; the values are once, few, many and, for expanded clones, a class.

V	J	size	length	D	DNA	CDR3
TRBV10-1	TRBJ1-1	-	12	-	TGCGCCAGCAGTGAAAGGGGCACTGAAGCTTTCTTT	CASSERGTEAFF
TRBV10-1	TRBJ2-7	-	13	TRBD1	TGCGCCAGTGCGCCGGGACAGGCCTACGAGCAGTACTTC	CASAPGQAYEQYF
TRBV9	TRBJ2-2	-	16	-	TGTGCCAGCAGCGTAGTGGGGGCGTCGAACACCGGGGAGCTGTTTTTT	CASSVVGASNTGELFF
TRBV5-8	TRBJ1-2	-	12	-	TGTGCCAGCAATACAGGGTCCTATGGCTACACCTTC	CASNTGSYGYTF
TRBV4-1	TRBJ2-1	once	15	TRBD2	TGCGCCAGCAGCCAGTTTTATATCGTGGCGGGGGGGCAGTTCTTC	CASSQFYIVAGGQFF
TRBV11-2	TRBJ2-3	-	14	-	TGTGCCAGCAGTTCTCGTCTAATAACAGATACGCAGTATTTT	CASSSRLITDTQYF
TRBV9	TRBJ2-2	-	15	-	TGTGCCAGCAGCGTAGAGTTGGCAGACACCGGGGAGCTGTTTTTT	CASSVELADTGELFF
TRBV29-1	TRBJ1-2	few	14	-	TGCAGCGTTGAACGGCAGGGATGGAACTATGGCTACACCTTC	CSVERQGWNYGYTF
TRBV6-5	TRBJ1-6	-	13	-	TGTGCCAGCAGGTTCGATCGGGGATCACCCCTCCACTTT	CASRFDRGSPLHF
TRBV6-1	TRBJ2-2	once	16	-	TGTGCCAGCAGTGATTGGGGCAGCCTTACCCCCGGGGAGCTGTTTTTT	CASSDWGSLTPGELFF
TRBV9	TRBJ2-3	-	17	TRBD2	TGTGCCAGCAGCCGCGTATCCGGGCGGGGAGGGACAGATACGCAGTATTTT	CASSRVSGRGGTDTQYF